This is a list of T cell receptor beta chains from one sample in a study of CD8 T cells in ankylosing spondylitis. TCRdb ran MiXCR on the 5' RACE reads and lists one entry per CDR3 protein. The repertoire holds 250,000 or so distinct CDR3 sequences, with about 10% as singletons. The source material was blood, either unsorted or a sorted T cell fraction (not recorded which). These receptors were collected from a male donor with ankylosing spondylitis or in good health (not recorded which). Both conserved end residues are part of each CDR3. A D gene is named only where the DNA matches it firmly. Not all rows give a size; the values are once, few, many and, for expanded clones, a class.

J,V,D,size,CDR3,DNA
TRBJ2-1,TRBV3-1,TRBD2,.,CASSTKASGERNEQFF,TGTGCCAGCAGTACGAAAGCCAGCGGGGAGAGGAATGAGCAGTTCTTC
TRBJ2-7,TRBV23-1,.,.,CASSQDSSYEQYF,TGCGCCAGCAGTCAAGACAGCTCCTACGAGCAGTACTTC
TRBJ2-2,TRBV20-1,.,.,CSASSGRWGELFF,TGCAGTGCTAGCAGCGGGCGGTGGGGGGAGCTGTTTTTT
TRBJ2-4,TRBV5-4,TRBD1,many,CASSLRDRVDIQYF,TGTGCCAGCAGCCTCCGGGACAGGGTCGACATTCAGTACTTC
TRBJ2-1,TRBV7-8,TRBD1,many,CASSLLIGQGYNEQFF,TGTGCCAGCAGCTTACTTATCGGACAGGGCTACAATGAGCAGTTCTTC
TRBJ2-7,TRBV5-1,.,many,CASSSGQTYEQYF,TGCGCCAGCAGCTCAGGACAGACCTACGAGCAGTACTTC
TRBJ2-7,TRBV29-1,.,many,CSVSNEYEQYF,TGCAGCGTTTCGAACGAATACGAGCAGTACTTC
TRBJ2-1,TRBV5-1,.,many,CASSSLRGDEQFF,TGCGCCAGCAGCTCCCTCAGGGGGGATGAGCAGTTCTTC
TRBJ2-3,TRBV3-1,TRBD2,few,CASSQESQRGGDTQYF,TGTGCCAGCAGCCAAGAGAGCCAGCGGGGGGGAGATACGCAGTATTTT
TRBJ2-1,TRBV7-3,.,.,CASATEAGDYNEQFF,TGTGCCAGCGCCACTGAGGCAGGGGACTACAATGAGCAGTTCTTC
TRBJ2-5,TRBV6-2/TRBV6-3,TRBD2,.,CASSSTSGSQETQYF,TGTGCCAGCAGTTCGACTAGCGGATCCCAAGAGACCCAGTACTTC
TRBJ2-2,TRBV2,.,.,CASRKRPGGGELFF,TGTGCCAGCAGAAAGCGGCCAGGAGGCGGGGAGCTGTTTTTT
TRBJ2-7,TRBV11-2,TRBD2,.,CASSLVGGGREQYF,TGTGCCAGCAGCTTAGTCGGGGGGGGAAGGGAGCAGTACTTC
TRBJ2-1,TRBV3-1,TRBD2,.,CASSQSLAGGGNEQFF,TGTGCCAGCAGCCAATCCCTAGCGGGGGGCGGGAATGAGCAGTTCTTC
TRBJ2-5,TRBV5-1,TRBD2,many,CASSALAGGIQETQYF,TGCGCCAGCAGCGCACTAGCGGGGGGAATCCAAGAGACCCAGTACTTC
TRBJ2-3,TRBV29-1,.,many,CSGRTDTQYF,TGCAGCGGAAGAACAGATACGCAGTATTTT
TRBJ1-3,TRBV12-3/TRBV12-4,.,many,CASSFDSRSGNTIYF,TGTGCCAGCAGTTTTGACAGCCGCTCTGGAAACACCATATATTTT
TRBJ1-1,TRBV15,TRBD1,.,CATQGTVNTEAFF,TGTGCCACCCAGGGGACAGTAAACACTGAAGCTTTCTTT
TRBJ2-1,TRBV7-8,TRBD2,many,CASSLSASGTLSSSYNEQFF,TGTGCCAGCAGCTTATCGGCTAGCGGGACCCTCTCTAGCTCCTACAATGAGCAGTTCTTC
TRBJ2-3,TRBV6-5,.,few,CASSYTDEDTQYF,TGTGCCAGCAGTTATACGGACGAGGATACGCAGTATTTT
TRBJ2-3,TRBV7-7,.,many,CASSSGPSPSTDTQYF,TGTGCCAGCAGCTCCGGTCCTAGCCCTAGCACAGATACGCAGTATTTT
TRBJ1-2,TRBV29-1,.,.,CSVVGTSVNGYTF,TGCAGCGTTGTAGGGACATCGGTAAATGGCTACACCTTC
TRBJ2-5,TRBV20-1,.,many,CSAHHGADQETQYF,TGCAGTGCGCACCATGGGGCGGATCAAGAGACCCAGTACTTC
TRBJ2-7,TRBV9,TRBD2,many,CASSVMWEGSGEQYF,TGTGCCAGCAGCGTAATGTGGGAGGGGTCGGGCGAGCAGTACTTC
TRBJ2-7,TRBV5-1,TRBD1,many,CASRTSPGQREQYF,TGCGCCAGCAGGACTTCCCCGGGACAGAGAGAGCAGTACTTC
TRBJ2-3,TRBV9,.,many,CASSTRDSDTDTQYF,TGTGCCAGCAGCACTCGGGACTCCGACACAGATACGCAGTATTTT
TRBJ2-1,TRBV12-3/TRBV12-4,.,many,CASTSLGLSYNEQFF,TGTGCCAGCACCTCGCTGGGGCTCTCATACAATGAGCAGTTCTTC
TRBJ2-1,TRBV7-3,TRBD2,.,CASSSSGGAKDEQFF,TGTGCCAGCAGCTCTAGCGGGGGGGCTAAGGATGAGCAGTTCTTC
TRBJ1-2,TRBV7-9,.,many,CASSLAEFGEPNYGYTF,TGTGCCAGCAGCTTAGCGGAGTTCGGCGAGCCTAACTATGGCTACACCTTC
TRBJ2-3,TRBV5-1,TRBD1,few,CASSSSGGDRITDTQYF,TGCGCCAGCAGCTCCTCCGGCGGGGACAGGATTACAGATACGCAGTATTTT
TRBJ2-1,TRBV20-1,.,many,CSARVGATSYNEQFF,TGCAGTGCTAGAGTAGGAGCGACCTCCTACAATGAGCAGTTCTTC
TRBJ1-1,TRBV24-1,TRBD1,many,CATRDSPNTEAFF,TGTGCCACCCGGGACAGCCCGAACACTGAAGCTTTCTTC
TRBJ2-6,TRBV7-2,.,few,CASSLAGTYPGANVLTF,TGTGCCAGCAGCTTAGCTGGGACTTATCCTGGGGCCAACGTCCTGACTTTC
TRBJ2-2,TRBV7-2,.,many,CASSQMAGELFF,TGTGCCAGCAGCCAGATGGCCGGGGAGCTGTTTTTT
TRBJ2-2,TRBV11-2,.,many,CASSLFFARGAGTGELFF,TGTGCCAGCAGCTTATTCTTTGCCCGCGGGGCTGGAACCGGGGAGCTGTTTTTT
TRBJ2-2,TRBV5-1,.,many,CASSLVTGTGELFF,TGCGCCAGCAGCTTGGTTACAGGGACCGGGGAGCTGTTTTTT
TRBJ1-2,TRBV5-1,.,.,CASSTAGAERLYGYTF,TGCGCCAGCAGCACCGCAGGGGCAGAAAGACTCTATGGCTACACCTTC
TRBJ2-1,TRBV3-1,.,many,CASSPEYVHEQFF,TGTGCCAGCAGCCCGGAGTATGTACATGAGCAGTTCTTC
TRBJ2-7,TRBV2,.,.,CASSEGTAVVGEQYF,TGTGCCAGCAGTGAAGGGACGGCCGTAGTTGGCGAGCAGTACTTC
TRBJ2-1,TRBV29-1,.,many,CGGGLSAYNEQFF,TGCGGAGGGGGACTTTCTGCCTACAATGAGCAGTTCTTC
TRBJ1-5,TRBV6-2/TRBV6-3,TRBD1,many,CASSPTGERQPQHF,TGTGCCAGCAGCCCGACAGGGGAACGGCAGCCCCAGCATTTT
TRBJ2-5,TRBV7-2,.,.,CASSLLAAIQETQYF,TGTGCCAGCAGCTTATTAGCGGCCATCCAAGAGACCCAGTACTTC
TRBJ2-5,TRBV12-3/TRBV12-4,.,many,CASSLGGDTQETQYF,TGTGCCAGCAGTTTAGGGGGGGACACCCAAGAGACCCAGTACTTC
TRBJ2-2,TRBV6-5,TRBD1,many,CASSYSGTGGPGELFF,TGTGCCAGCAGTTACTCCGGGACAGGGGGCCCCGGGGAGCTGTTTTTT
TRBJ2-7,TRBV5-1,.,few,CASSLDWGGSYEQYF,TGCGCCAGCAGCTTGGATTGGGGCGGCTCCTACGAGCAGTACTTC
TRBJ2-5,TRBV2,.,few,CASSQGAETQYF,TGTGCCAGCAGTCAGGGTGCCGAGACCCAGTACTTC
TRBJ1-2,TRBV13,.,many,CASSPGSNYGYTF,TGTGCCAGCAGCCCGGGGAGTAACTATGGCTACACCTTC
TRBJ1-4,TRBV20-1,TRBD1,many,CSALDRGGEKLFF,TGCAGTGCCCTAGACAGGGGCGGTGAAAAACTGTTTTTT
TRBJ1-2,TRBV29-1,.,many,CSVPVDGYTF,TGCAGCGTTCCTGTCGATGGCTACACCTTC
TRBJ2-7,TRBV10-3,.,.,CAISEQGGSAYEQYF,TGTGCCATCAGTGAACAGGGTGGTAGCGCCTACGAGCAGTACTTC